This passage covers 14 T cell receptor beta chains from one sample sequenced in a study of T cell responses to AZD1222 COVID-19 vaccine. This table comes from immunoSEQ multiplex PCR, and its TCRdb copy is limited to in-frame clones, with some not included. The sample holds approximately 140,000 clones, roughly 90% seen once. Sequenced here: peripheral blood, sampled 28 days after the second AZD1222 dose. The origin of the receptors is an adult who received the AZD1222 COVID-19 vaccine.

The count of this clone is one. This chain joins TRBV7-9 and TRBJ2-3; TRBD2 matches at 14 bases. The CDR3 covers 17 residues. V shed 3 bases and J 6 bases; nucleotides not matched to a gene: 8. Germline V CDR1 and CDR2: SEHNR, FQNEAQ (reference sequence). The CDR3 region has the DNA TGTGCCAGCAGCTTCCGGACTAGCGGGAGGTTGGAGGATACGCAGTATTTT. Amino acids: CASSFRTSGRLEDTQYF.

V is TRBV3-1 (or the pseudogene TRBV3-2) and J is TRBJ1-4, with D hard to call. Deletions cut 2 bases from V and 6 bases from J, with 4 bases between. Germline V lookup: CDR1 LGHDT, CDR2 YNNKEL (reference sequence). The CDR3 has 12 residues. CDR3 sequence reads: CASSQRDEKLFF. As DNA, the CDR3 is TGTGCCAGCAGCCAAAGGGATGAAAAACTGTTTTTT.

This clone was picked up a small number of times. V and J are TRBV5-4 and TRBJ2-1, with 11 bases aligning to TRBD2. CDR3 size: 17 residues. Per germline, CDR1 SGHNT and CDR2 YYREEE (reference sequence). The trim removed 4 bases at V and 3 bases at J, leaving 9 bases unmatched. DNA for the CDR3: TGTGCCAGCAGCCCACCCGAGGGACTAGCGGTCTACAATGAGCAGTTCTTC. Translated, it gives CASSPPEGLAVYNEQFF.

CDR3 sequence (DNA): TGCGCCAGCAGTCGTCCCGGGACTACTAACAACAATGAGCAGTTCTTC. Translating it yields CASSRPGTTNNNEQFF. V gene TRBV23-1 combines with J gene TRBJ2-1, with 7 nucleotides matching TRBD2. TRBV23-1 is treated as an ORF (open reading frame) with a function not yet certain. Trimming at V came to 4 bases and at J to 5 bases, leaving 11 bases not matched to a gene. This CDR3 contains 16 residues.

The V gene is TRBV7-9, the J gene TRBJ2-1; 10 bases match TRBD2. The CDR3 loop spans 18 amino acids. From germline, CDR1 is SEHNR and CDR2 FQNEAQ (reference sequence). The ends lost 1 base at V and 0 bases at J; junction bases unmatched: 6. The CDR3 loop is CASSLGTSGDVSYNEQFF. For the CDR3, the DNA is TGTGCCAGCAGCTTAGGGACTAGCGGAGATGTCTCCTACAATGAGCAGTTCTTC.

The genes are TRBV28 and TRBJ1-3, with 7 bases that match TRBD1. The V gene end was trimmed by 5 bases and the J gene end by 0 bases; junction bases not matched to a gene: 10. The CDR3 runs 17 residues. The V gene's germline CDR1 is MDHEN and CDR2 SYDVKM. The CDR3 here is CASSPIQGPYSGNTIYF. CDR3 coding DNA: TGTGCCAGCAGTCCGATACAGGGGCCCTACTCTGGAAACACCATATATTTT. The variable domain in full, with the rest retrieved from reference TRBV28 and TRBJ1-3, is DVKVTQSSRYLVKRTGEKVFLECVQDMDHENMFWYRQDPGLGLRLIYFSYDVKMKEKGDIPEGYSVSREKKERFSLILESASTNQTSMYLCASSPIQGPYSGNTIYFGEGSWLTVV.

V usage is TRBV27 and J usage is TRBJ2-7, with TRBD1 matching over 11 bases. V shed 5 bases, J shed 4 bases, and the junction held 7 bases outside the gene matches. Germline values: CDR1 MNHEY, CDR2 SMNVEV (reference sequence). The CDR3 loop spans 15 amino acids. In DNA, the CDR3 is TGTGCCAGCAGTGACCTGGGGACAGGGGGATACGAGCAGTACTTC. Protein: CASSDLGTGGYEQYF.

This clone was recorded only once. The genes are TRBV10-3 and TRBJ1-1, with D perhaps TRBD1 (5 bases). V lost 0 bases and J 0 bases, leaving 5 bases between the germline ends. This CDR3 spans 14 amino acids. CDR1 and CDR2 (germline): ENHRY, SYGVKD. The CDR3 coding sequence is TGTGCCATCAGTGAGTCACAGGTGAACACTGAAGCTTTCTTT. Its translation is CAISESQVNTEAFF.

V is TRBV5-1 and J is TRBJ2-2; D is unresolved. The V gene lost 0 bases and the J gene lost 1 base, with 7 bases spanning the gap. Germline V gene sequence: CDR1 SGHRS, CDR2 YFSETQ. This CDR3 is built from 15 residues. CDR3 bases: TGCGCCAGCAGCTTGGTACAGCAGAACACCGGGGAGCTGTTTTTT. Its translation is CASSLVQQNTGELFF.

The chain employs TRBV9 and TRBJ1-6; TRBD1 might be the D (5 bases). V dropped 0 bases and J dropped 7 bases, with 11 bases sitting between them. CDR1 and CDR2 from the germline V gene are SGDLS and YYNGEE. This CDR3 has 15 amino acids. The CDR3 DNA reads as TGTGCCAGCAGCGTAGGTGAGGGGCGCAATTCACCCCTCCACTTT. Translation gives CASSVGEGRNSPLHF.

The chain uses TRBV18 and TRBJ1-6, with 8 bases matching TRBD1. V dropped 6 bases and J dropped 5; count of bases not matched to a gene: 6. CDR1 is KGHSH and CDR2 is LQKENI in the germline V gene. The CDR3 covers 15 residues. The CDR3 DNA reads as TGTGCCAGCTCGGGCCGGACAGGGAATAATTCACCCCTCCACTTT. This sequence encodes CASSGRTGNNSPLHF.

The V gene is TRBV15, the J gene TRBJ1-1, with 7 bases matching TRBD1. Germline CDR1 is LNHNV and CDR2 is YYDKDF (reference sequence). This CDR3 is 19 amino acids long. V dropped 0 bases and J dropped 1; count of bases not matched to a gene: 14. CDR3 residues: CATSRDNQSLDRANTEAFF. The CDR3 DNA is TGTGCCACCAGCAGAGATAATCAGTCCCTAGACAGGGCGAACACTGAAGCTTTCTTT.

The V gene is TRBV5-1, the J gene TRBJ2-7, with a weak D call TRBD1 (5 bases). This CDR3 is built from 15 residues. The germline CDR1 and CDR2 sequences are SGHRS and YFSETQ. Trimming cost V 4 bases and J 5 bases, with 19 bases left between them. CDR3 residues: CASSQAQGGYDEQYF. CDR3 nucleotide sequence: TGCGCCAGCAGCCAGGCCCAGGGCGGCTACGACGAGCAGTACTTC.

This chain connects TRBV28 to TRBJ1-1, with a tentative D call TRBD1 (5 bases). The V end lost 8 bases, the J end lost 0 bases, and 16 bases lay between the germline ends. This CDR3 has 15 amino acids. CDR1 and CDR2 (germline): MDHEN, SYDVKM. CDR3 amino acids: CASLLPGGVNTEAFF. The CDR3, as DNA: TGTGCCAGCCTCCTTCCGGGGGGGGTGAACACTGAAGCTTTCTTT.